This T cell receptor (beta chain) appears in the sequencing data of a study of T-cell memory formation after mild COVID-19. About the study: Largely, TCR clusters stayed within a single donor.

Germline trimming cut 2 bases from V and 2 bases from J; bases unmatched to any gene: 10. CDR3 length equals 18 residues. In germline, CDR1 is KGHDR, CDR2 SFDVKD. Using its own MiXCR run on the 5' RACE reads, TCRdb lists one record per CDR3 protein. The table has fewer than 600,000 distinct CDR3 sequences, less than 25% seen once; the top ten hold 8.4%. In this sample, this clonotype turned up a few times. Its antigen is still unknown. Whole-study findings and limits: From day 15 to 85, contracting clones were balanced between CD4 and CD8, whereas later expanders leaned toward CD4+. Contracting CD4+ clones sat mainly in CM and EM; CD8+ in EMRA.

Sequencing was done on a sample of PBMCs or a T cell subset sorted from them (not recorded which). The origin of this receptor is an adult woman who had mild COVID-19 (a few samples of this study predate the infection). Cell type and time point are not known. V gene TRBV24-1 combines with J gene TRBJ2-1, with 8 bases fitting TRBD2. CDR3 loop: CATSDSGGAGGPYNEQFF. The CDR3 coding sequence is TGTGCCACCAGTGATTCCGGGGGGGCCGGGGGGCCCTACAATGAGCAGTTCTTC.